Listed below are T cell receptor beta chains from one sample, sequenced in a study of beta chain features in type 1 diabetes. The protocol was immunoSEQ multiplex PCR, while the TCRdb copy is restricted to in-frame clones and leaves out a portion. The sample carries around 340,000 clones, approximately 8.2% recorded once. The sequencing sample was made of central memory CD4+ T cells from blood. These receptors all come from a woman aged 18-30 years in good health. Both conserved end residues are part of each CDR3. D genes are given only for firm matches. Size is stated for part of the rows, as once, few or many counts, or as a class when the clone is expanded.

j_call d_call clone_size v_call cdr3_nt cdr3_aa
TRBJ1-2 NA NA TRBV27 TGTGCCAGCAGTTTTCGGGGAAACTATGGCTACACCTTC CASSFRGNYGYTF
TRBJ1-2 NA few TRBV6-6 TGTGCCAGCAGTTACAGGGGGTCGTCAGAAGGCTACACCTTC CASSYRGSSEGYTF
TRBJ2-2 NA NA TRBV7-9 TGTGCCAGCAGCTCTGGACACACCGGGGAGCTGTTTTTT CASSSGHTGELFF
TRBJ1-1 TRBD1 NA TRBV5-6 TGTGCCAGCAGCTTGGGGGACAGGGCGACCACTGAAGCTTTCTTT CASSLGDRATTEAFF
TRBJ2-1 TRBD2 NA TRBV7-2 TGTGCCAGCAGCTTAAGAACTAGCGGGGGGGCTGGGGAGCAGTTCTTC CASSLRTSGGAGEQFF
TRBJ2-3 NA few TRBV29-1 TGCAGCGTTGAAGAGGGAGCAGATACGCAGTATTTT CSVEEGADTQYF
TRBJ1-2 NA NA TRBV7-2 TGTGCCAGCAGCTTAGATAGGGGAGGTGGCTACACCTTC CASSLDRGGGYTF
TRBJ1-2 NA few TRBV7-9 TGTGCCAGCAGCTTAGAGCGAGGGCTAGGGGGCTACACCTTC CASSLERGLGGYTF
TRBJ2-3 TRBD2 few TRBV5-1 TGCGCCAGCAGCTTCCTAGCGGGAGCGGGTTCAGATACGCAGTATTTT CASSFLAGAGSDTQYF
TRBJ2-5 NA few TRBV6-5 TGTGCCAGCAGCCCGACGAATATGGGGGAGACCCAGTACTTC CASSPTNMGETQYF
TRBJ2-7 NA NA TRBV27 TGTGCCAGCAGTTTCGCGGTTCGGGACGAGCAGTACTTC CASSFAVRDEQYF
TRBJ2-5 NA NA TRBV27 TGTGCCAGCAGTTACCGGGCCCAAGAGACCCAGTACTTC CASSYRAQETQYF
TRBJ1-2 TRBD1 few TRBV29-1 TGCAGCGGGGGCCCACAGGGGCGAGGAATCTATGGCTACACCTTC CSGGPQGRGIYGYTF
TRBJ2-5 NA NA TRBV15 TGTGCCACCAGCGTGGGCATTAGTGAGACCCAGTACTTC CATSVGISETQYF
TRBJ2-7 TRBD2 NA TRBV5-6 TGTGCCAGCAGCTTGGTGGGACTAGAAAACTACGAGCAGTACTTC CASSLVGLENYEQYF
TRBJ2-3 NA many TRBV29-1 TGCAGCGTTGATGCGATGGGGGATGATACGCAGTATTTT CSVDAMGDDTQYF
TRBJ2-6 NA many TRBV5-6 TGTGCCAGCAGCTTGGAGCTGGGTACCGGGGCCAACGTCCTGACTTTC CASSLELGTGANVLTF
TRBJ1-4 NA few TRBV18 TGTGCCAGAGATTCGACATCGCAACGGGAAAAACTGTTTTTT CARDSTSQREKLFF
TRBJ1-1 TRBD1 NA TRBV16 TGTGCCAGCAGCCAAGGGACAGGGCGTGCTGAAGCTTTCTTT CASSQGTGRAEAFF
TRBJ2-1 TRBD2 NA TRBV19 TGTGCCACTAGCTTGGGAGCGGGAGGGTCCAATGAGCAGTTCTTC CATSLGAGGSNEQFF
TRBJ2-1 TRBD2 few TRBV28 TGTGCCAGCACTACTAGCGGGAGTAGGAATGAGCAGTTCTTC CASTTSGSRNEQFF
TRBJ2-3 NA few TRBV28 TGTGCCAGCATGATAACAGATACGCAGTATTTT CASMITDTQYF
TRBJ1-1 TRBD1 few TRBV4-2 TGTGCCAGCAGCCCCCAGGGGGCCGGTATGAACACTGAAGCTTTCTTT CASSPQGAGMNTEAFF